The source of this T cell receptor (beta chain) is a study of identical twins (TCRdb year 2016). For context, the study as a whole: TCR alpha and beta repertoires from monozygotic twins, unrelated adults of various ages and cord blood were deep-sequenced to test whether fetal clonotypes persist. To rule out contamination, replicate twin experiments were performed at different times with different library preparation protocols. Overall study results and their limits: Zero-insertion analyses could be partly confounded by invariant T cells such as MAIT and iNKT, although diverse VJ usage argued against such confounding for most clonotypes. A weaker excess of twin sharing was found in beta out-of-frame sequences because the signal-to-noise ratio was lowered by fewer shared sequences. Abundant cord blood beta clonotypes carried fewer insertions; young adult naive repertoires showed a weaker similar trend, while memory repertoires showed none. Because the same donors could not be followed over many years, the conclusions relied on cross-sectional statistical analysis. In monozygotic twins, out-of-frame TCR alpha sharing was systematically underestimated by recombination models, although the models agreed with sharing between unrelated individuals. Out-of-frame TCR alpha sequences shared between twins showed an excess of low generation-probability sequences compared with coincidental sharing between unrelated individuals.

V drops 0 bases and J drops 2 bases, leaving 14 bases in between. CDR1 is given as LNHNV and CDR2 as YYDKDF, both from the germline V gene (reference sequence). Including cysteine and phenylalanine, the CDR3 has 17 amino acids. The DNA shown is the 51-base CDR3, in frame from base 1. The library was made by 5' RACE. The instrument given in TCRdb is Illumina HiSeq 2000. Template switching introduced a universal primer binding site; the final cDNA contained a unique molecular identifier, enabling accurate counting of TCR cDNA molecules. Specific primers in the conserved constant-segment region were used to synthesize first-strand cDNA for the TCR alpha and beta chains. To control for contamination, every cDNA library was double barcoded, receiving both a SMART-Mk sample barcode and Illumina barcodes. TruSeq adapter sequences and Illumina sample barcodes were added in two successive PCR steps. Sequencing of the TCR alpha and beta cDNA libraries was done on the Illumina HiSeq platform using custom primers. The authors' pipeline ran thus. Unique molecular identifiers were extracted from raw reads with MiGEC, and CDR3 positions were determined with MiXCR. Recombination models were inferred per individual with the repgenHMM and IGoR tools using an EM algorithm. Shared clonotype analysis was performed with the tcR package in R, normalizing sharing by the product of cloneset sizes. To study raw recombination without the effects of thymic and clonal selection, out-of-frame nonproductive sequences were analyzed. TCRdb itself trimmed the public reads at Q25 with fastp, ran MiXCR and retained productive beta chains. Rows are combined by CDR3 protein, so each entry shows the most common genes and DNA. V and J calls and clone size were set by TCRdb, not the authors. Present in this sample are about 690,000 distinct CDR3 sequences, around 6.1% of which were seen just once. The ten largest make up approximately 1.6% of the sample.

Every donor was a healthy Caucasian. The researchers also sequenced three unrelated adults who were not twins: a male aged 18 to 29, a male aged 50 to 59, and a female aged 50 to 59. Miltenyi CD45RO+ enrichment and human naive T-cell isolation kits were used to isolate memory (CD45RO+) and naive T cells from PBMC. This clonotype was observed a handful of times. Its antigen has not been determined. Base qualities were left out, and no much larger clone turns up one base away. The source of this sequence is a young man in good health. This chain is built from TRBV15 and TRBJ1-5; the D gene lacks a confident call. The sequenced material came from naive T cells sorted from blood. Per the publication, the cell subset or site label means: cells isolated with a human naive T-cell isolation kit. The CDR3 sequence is CATSRDTVGAGNQPQHF. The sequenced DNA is TGTGCCACCAGCAGAGATACGGTTGGAGCTGGCAATCAGCCCCAGCATTTT.